A selection of T cell receptor beta chains follows, all from one sample in a study of CD8 T cells in ankylosing spondylitis. MiXCR was run by TCRdb on the 5' RACE reads, yielding one entry per CDR3 protein. The sample records about 360,000 distinct CDR3 sequences, more than 20% being singletons. Sequenced material: blood, either unsorted or a sorted T cell fraction (not recorded which). The source of these receptors is a male donor with ankylosing spondylitis or in good health (not recorded which). CDR3s include the opening cysteine and the closing phenylalanine or tryptophan. A D gene is named only where the DNA matches it firmly. Expanded clones get a size class; other rows say once, few or many, or leave the size out.

14,TRBV4-1,-,-,TRBJ2-3,TGCGCCAGCAGCCAATTGCGGCTATTCGATACGCAGTATTTT,CASSQLRLFDTQYF
13,TRBV29-1,-,-,TRBJ1-1,TGCAGCGCCCACAAGGGCATGAACACTGAAGCTTTCTTT,CSAHKGMNTEAFF
14,TRBV5-6,-,-,TRBJ1-1,TGTGCCAGCAGCCCCTCACCCGTGAACACTGAAGCTTTCTTT,CASSPSPVNTEAFF
13,TRBV27,-,few,TRBJ2-1,TGTGCCAGCAGTTTATCGAACGGTTGGGAGCAGTTCTTC,CASSLSNGWEQFF
17,TRBV9,TRBD2,-,TRBJ2-3,TGTGCCAGCAGCGCCCCCTTGACGGGGGGGATTACAGATACGCAGTATTTT,CASSAPLTGGITDTQYF
14,TRBV12-3/TRBV12-4,-,few,TRBJ2-1,TGTGCCAGCATTACAGGCGAGGTTTGGGGTGAGCAGTTCTTC,CASITGEVWGEQFF
15,TRBV9,TRBD2,-,TRBJ2-3,TGTGCCAGCAGCCTAGCGGGGGTGGATCCAGATACGCAGTATTTT,CASSLAGVDPDTQYF
13,TRBV27,-,-,TRBJ1-5,TGTGCCAGCAGACCCGACGGGGAATGGCCCCAGCATTTT,CASRPDGEWPQHF
15,TRBV28,-,few,TRBJ2-7,TGTGCCAGCAGTTTCCGGATAGCACACAGGGACGAGCAGTACTTC,CASSFRIAHRDEQYF
13,TRBV7-9,-,-,TRBJ2-7,TGTGCCAGCAGCCCTGGGGGGATCTACGAGCAGTACTTC,CASSPGGIYEQYF